The entry below gives a single T cell receptor (beta chain) sequence along with its context. Antigen: not known. The data were produced by immunoSEQ multiplex PCR, yet TCRdb's version contains in-frame clones alone and is incomplete. The sample yields 45,000 to 65,000 clones, roughly 90% seen once. The source of the sample is a study of T cells in localized non-small cell lung cancer. Study results and caveats: The study found T cell clonality highest in uninvolved adjacent lung, above tumor. Median roughly 57 top-100 tumor clones were shared with paired adjacent lung. Sequencing, confined to only one tumor region, leaves heterogeneity possible. Longer overall survival accompanied higher blood T cell density.

This CDR3 is 15 amino acids long. Germline lookup yields CDR1 MNHEY and CDR2 SMNVEV (reference sequence). The junction had 9 bases not matched to a gene; V was cut back by 6 bases and J by 6 bases. This receptor was taken from a man between 40 and 69 years old with stage I squamous cell lung carcinoma. This chain uses TRBV27 with TRBJ1-5, with TRBD1 identical over 9 bases. The sequences come from peripheral blood, collected before any cancer treatment. CDR3 in amino acids: CASSLTTGGSQPQHF. DNA for the CDR3: TGTGCCAGCAGCCTCACGACAGGGGGAAGTCAGCCCCAGCATTTT.